This TCR beta chain was recovered during a study of identical twins. Template switching added a universal primer binding site, and final cDNA carried unique molecular identifiers. In TCRdb, the 5' RACE reads were re-called with MiXCR into one record per CDR3 protein. This sample has approximately 670,000 distinct CDR3 sequences; 5.5% to 6.5% occur once, and the top ten carry roughly 1.8%. The CDR3 is made up of 16 amino acids. V was pared by 6 bases and J by 4 bases, with 19 bases between. This chain links TRBV12-3 or TRBV12-4 with TRBJ1-3; D is perhaps TRBD1 (6 bases). The sample was naive T cells sorted from blood. The TCR sequence derives from a man younger than 35 in good health. CDR3 in amino acids: CASSRGPRGEGNTIYF. CDR3 bases: TGTGCCAGCAGCCGTGGACCTAGGGGGGAAGGAAACACCATATATTTT.